A selection of T cell receptor beta chains follows, all from one sample in a study of cytomegalovirus exposure and HLA in healthy donors. Measured with immunoSEQ multiplex PCR; TCRdb has only the in-frame clones, and not every one. The profile covers over 200,000 clones, with roughly 70% appearing a single time and 2.5% to 3% taken by the ten largest. Sequencing was carried out using PBMCs. Every receptor here comes from a man aged 35-49 years in good health and CMV-seropositive. Each CDR3 is given with its conserved first and last residue. The order of the fields is J gene, V gene, CDR3 protein.

TRBJ1-6	TRBV15	CATSRGSGQPVTPLHF
TRBJ2-7	TRBV28	CASRGGSRYEQYF
TRBJ1-1	TRBV5-6	CASSSHGGAQNTEAFF
NA	TRBV29-1	CSVLFGSTYEQYF
TRBJ2-1	TRBV28	CASSLGRGISYNEQFF
TRBJ2-5	TRBV25-1	CASSPEETQYF
TRBJ2-3	TRBV6-1	CASRLAGWGDTQYF
TRBJ1-1	TRBV11-2	CASSKNQGIEMTTEAFF
TRBJ2-3	TRBV9	CASSAGTDTQYF
TRBJ1-6	TRBV7-2	CASSPYNSPLHF
TRBJ2-1	TRBV23-1	CASSPQRLNEQFF
TRBJ1-2	TRBV27	CASKGPGGGGYTF
TRBJ2-1	TRBV19	CASSRIGQSYNEQFF
TRBJ2-3	TRBV4-1	CASSQAPRDTQYF
TRBJ2-1	TRBV5-1	CASSLTGSSYNEQFF
TRBJ1-6	TRBV28	CASRRGLNSPLHF
TRBJ2-6	TRBV5-6	CASSLWAVGANVLTF
TRBJ2-7	TRBV7-8	CASSLGGGGQASYEQYF
TRBJ2-1	TRBV5-1	CASSFPSGGDPYNEQFF
TRBJ2-1	TRBV5-4	CASSVGLAGGPDEQFF